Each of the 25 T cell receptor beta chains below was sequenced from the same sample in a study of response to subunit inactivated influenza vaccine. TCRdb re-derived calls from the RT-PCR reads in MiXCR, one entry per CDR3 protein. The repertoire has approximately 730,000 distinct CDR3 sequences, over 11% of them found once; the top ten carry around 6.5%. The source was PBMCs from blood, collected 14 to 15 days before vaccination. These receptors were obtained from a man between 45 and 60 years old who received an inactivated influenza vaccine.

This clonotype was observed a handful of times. This CDR3 is CATSRGDLSNQPQHF. The CDR3 DNA sequence: TGTGCCACCAGCAGAGGTGACCTTAGCAATCAGCCCCAGCATTTT. This sequence joins TRBV15 and TRBJ1-5; D is ambiguous. The CDR3 is made up of 15 amino acids. Trimming removed 1 base from V and 0 bases from J, with 7 bases in between. Germline CDR1 LNHNV, CDR2 YYDKDF (reference sequence).

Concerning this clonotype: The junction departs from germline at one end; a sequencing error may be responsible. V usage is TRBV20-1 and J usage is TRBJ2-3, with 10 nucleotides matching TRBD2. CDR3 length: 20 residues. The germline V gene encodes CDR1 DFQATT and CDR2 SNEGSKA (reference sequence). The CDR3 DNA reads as TGCAGTGCCAGAGGGGTTAGGAAGGGTTGGCTAGCGGGGGACACAGATACGCAGTATTTT. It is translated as CSARGVRKGWLAGDTDTQYF.

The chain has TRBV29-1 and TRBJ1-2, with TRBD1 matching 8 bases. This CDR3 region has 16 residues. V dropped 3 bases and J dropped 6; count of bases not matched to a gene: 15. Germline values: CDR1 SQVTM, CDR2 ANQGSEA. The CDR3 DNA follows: TGCAGCGTTGACCGACCGACAGGGGAAAAGGCAGATGGCTACACCTTC. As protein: CSVDRPTGEKADGYTF.

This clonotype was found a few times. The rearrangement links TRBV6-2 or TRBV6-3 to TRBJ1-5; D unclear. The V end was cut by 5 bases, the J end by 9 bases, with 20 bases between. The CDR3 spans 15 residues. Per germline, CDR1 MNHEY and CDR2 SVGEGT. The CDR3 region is CASSVEMTLALPQHF. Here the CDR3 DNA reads TGTGCCAGCAGTGTAGAGATGACACTTGCTTTGCCCCAGCATTTT.

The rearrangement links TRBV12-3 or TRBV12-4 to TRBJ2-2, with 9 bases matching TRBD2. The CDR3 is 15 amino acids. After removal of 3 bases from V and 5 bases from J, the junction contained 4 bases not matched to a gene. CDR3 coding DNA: TGTGCCAGCAGTTTGCGGGGGGGCGAAACCGGGGAGCTGTTTTTT. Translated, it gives CASSLRGGETGELFF.

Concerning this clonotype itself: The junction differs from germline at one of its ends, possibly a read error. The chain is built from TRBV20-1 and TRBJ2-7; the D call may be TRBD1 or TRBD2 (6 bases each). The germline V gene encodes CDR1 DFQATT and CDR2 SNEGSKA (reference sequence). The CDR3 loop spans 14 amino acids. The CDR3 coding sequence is TGCAGTGCAAGAGGGGGGTCGACCCCCTACGAGCAGTACTTC. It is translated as CSARGGSTPYEQYF.

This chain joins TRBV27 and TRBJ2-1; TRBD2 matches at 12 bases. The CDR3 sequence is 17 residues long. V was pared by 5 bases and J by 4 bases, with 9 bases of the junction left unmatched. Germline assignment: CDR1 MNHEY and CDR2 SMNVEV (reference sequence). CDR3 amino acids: CASSPASGRALYNEQFF. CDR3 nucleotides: TGTGCCAGCAGTCCGGCTAGCGGGAGGGCCCTATACAATGAGCAGTTCTTC.

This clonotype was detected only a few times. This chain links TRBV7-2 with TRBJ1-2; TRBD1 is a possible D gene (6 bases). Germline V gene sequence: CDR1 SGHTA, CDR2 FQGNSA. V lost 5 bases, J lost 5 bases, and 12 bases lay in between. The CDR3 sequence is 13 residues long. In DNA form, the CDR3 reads TGTGCCAGCAGCCCAGACAGGATGTATGGCTACACCTTC. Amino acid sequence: CASSPDRMYGYTF.

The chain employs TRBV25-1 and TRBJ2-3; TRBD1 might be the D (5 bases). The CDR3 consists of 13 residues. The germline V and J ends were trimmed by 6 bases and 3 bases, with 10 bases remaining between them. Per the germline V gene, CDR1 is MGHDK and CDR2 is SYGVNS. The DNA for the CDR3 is TGTGCCAGCAGAGGGGTCTTAACAGATACGCAGTATTTT. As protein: CASRGVLTDTQYF. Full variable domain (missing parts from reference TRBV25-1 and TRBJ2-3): EADIYQTPRYLVIGTGKKITLECSQTMGHDKMYWYQQDPGMELHLIHYSYGVNSTEKGDLSSESTVSRIRTEHFPLTLESARPSHTSQYLCASRGVLTDTQYFGPGTRLTVL.

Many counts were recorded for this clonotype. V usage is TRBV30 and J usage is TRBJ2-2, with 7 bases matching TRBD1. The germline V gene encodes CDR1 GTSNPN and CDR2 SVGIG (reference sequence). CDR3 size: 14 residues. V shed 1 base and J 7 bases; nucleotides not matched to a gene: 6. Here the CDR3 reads CAWSALQGLGELFF. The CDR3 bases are TGTGCCTGGAGTGCCCTACAGGGGCTCGGGGAGCTGTTTTTT.

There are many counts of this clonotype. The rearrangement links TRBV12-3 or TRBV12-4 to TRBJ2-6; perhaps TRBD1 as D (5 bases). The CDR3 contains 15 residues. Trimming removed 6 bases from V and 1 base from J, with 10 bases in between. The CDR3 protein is CASRSGWSGANVLTF. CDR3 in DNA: TGTGCCAGCAGATCAGGGTGGTCTGGGGCCAACGTCCTGACTTTC.

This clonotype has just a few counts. DNA of the CDR3: TGCGCCAGCAGCCAAGCTACAGGTCGGCATTCACCCCTCCACTTT. This translates into CASSQATGRHSPLHF. The V gene is TRBV4-3, the J gene TRBJ1-6, with D maybe TRBD1 (5 bases). The CDR3 runs 15 residues. V shed 1 base and J shed 8 bases, with 12 bases lying between them. Germline V lookup: CDR1 LGHNA, CDR2 YSLEER.

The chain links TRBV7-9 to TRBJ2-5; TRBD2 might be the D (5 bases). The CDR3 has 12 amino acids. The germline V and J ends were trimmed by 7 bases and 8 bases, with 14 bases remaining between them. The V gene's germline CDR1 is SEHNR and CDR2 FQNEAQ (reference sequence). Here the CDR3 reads CASTIPGRTQYF. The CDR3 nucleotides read TGTGCCAGCACCATACCGGGGAGAACCCAGTACTTC.

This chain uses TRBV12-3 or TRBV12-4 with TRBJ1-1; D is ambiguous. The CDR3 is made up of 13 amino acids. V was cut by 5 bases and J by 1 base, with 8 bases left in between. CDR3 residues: CASSTRRNTEAFF. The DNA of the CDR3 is TGTGCCAGCAGTACACGAAGGAACACTGAAGCTTTCTTT.

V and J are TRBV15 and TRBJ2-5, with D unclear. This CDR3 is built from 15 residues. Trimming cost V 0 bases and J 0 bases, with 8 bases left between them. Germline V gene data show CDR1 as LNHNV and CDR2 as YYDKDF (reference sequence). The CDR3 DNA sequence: TGTGCCACCAGCAGAGACGGGCTAGACCAAGAGACCCAGTACTTC. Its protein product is CATSRDGLDQETQYF.

CDR3 coding DNA: TGTGCCAGCAGCTTAGATCGGGAGCGGGGGACCTACGAGCAGTACTTC. This codes for CASSLDRERGTYEQYF. The rearrangement joins TRBV11-2 to TRBJ2-7, with 8 bases identical to TRBD2. CDR1 SGHAT and CDR2 FQNNGV come from the germline V gene. V dropped 0 bases and J dropped 2; count of bases not matched to a gene: 6. This CDR3 is 16 amino acids long. The full variable domain, completed using reference TRBV11-2 and TRBJ2-7, is EAGVAQSPRYKIIEKRQSVAFWCNPISGHATLYWYQQILGQGPKLLIQFQNNGVVDDSQLPKDRFSAERLKGVDSTLKIQPAKLEDSAVYLCASSLDRERGTYEQYFGPGTRLTVT.

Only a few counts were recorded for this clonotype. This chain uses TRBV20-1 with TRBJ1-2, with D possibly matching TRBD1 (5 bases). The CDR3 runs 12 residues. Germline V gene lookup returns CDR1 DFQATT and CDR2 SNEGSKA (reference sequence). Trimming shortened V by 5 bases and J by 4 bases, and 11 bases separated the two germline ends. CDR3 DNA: TGCAGTGCTTTGGAAGGGGCCTATGGCTACACCTTC. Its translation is CSALEGAYGYTF.

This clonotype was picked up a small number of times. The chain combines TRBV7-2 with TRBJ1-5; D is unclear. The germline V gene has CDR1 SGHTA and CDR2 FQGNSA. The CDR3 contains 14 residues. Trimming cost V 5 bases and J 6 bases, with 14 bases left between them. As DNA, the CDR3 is TGTGCCAGCAGCACGGACGGACTTCCTCAGCCCCAGCATTTT. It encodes CASSTDGLPQPQHF.

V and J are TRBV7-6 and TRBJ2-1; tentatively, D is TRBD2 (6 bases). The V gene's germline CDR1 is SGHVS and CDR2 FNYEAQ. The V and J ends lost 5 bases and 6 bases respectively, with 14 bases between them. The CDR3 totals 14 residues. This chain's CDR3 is CASSAGGVPNEQFF. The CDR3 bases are TGTGCCAGCAGCGCCGGCGGGGTCCCCAATGAGCAGTTCTTC. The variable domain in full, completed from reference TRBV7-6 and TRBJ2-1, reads GAGVSQSPRYKVTKRGQDVALRCDPISGHVSLYWYRQALGQGPEFLTYFNYEAQQDKSGLPNDRFSAERPEGSISTLTIQRTEQRDSAMYRCASSAGGVPNEQFFGPGTRLTVL.

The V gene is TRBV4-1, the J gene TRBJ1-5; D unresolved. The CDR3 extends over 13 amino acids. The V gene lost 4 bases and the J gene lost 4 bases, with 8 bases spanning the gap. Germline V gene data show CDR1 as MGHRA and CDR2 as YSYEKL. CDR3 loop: CASSLSPNQPQHF. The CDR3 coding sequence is TGCGCCAGCAGCCTCTCCCCTAATCAGCCCCAGCATTTT.

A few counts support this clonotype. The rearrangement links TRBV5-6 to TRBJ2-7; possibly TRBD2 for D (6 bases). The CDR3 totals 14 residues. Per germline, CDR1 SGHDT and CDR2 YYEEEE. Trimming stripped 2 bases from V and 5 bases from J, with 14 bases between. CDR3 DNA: TGTGCCAGCAGCTTCATTCGAGGGGAGGACGAGCAGTACTTC. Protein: CASSFIRGEDEQYF.

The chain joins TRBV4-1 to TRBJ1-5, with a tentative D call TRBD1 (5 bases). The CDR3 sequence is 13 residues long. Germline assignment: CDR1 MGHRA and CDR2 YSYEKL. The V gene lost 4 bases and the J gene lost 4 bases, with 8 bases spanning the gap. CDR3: CASSRDGNQPQHF. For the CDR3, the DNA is TGCGCCAGCAGCCGGGACGGGAATCAGCCCCAGCATTTT.

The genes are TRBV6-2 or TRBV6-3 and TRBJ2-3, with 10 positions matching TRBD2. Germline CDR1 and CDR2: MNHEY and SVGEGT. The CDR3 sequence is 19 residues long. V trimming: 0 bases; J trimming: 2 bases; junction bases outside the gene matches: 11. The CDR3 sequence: CASSYSLAASGRVTDTQYF. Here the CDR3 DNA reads TGTGCCAGCAGTTACTCCCTAGCCGCCAGCGGGAGGGTCACAGATACGCAGTATTTT.

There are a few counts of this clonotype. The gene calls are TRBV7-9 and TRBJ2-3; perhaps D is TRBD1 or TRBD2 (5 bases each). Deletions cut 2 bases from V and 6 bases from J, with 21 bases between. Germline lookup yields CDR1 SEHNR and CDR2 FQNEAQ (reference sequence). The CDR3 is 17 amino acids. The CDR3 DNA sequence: TGTGCCAGCAGCTTATCGGTGGCGAGTGGGACCTCCGATACGCAGTATTTT. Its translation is CASSLSVASGTSDTQYF. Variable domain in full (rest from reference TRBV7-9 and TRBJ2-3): DTGVSQNPRHKITKRGQNVTFRCDPISEHNRLYWYRQTLGQGPEFLTYFQNEAQLEKSRLLSDRFSAERPKGSFSTLEIQRTEQGDSAMYLCASSLSVASGTSDTQYFGPGTRLTVL.

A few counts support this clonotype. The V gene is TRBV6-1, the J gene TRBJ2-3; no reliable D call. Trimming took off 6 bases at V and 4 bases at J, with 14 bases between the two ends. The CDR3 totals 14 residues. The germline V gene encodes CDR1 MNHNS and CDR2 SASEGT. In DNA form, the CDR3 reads TGTGCCAGCAGCCGGCTGATGGGATCAGATACGCAGTATTTT. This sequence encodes CASSRLMGSDTQYF.